Each of the 21 T cell receptor beta chains below was sequenced from the same sample in a study of tumor-infiltrating lymphocytes in primary liver carcinoma. Starting material of 500 to 600 ng total RNA yielded TCR beta cDNA via a constant-region primer. Libraries for TCR beta were built through three nested multiplex PCR rounds, which together made up a slightly modified ARM-PCR procedure. It was with TRBV1-TRBV30 forward primers and a C-beta reverse primer that the first two PCR rounds were run, at approximately 10 cycles each. In TCRdb, the multiplex PCR reads were re-called with MiXCR into one record per CDR3 protein. The sample lists some 95,000 distinct CDR3 sequences; about 70% were seen once. Co-extracting RNA and DNA was done with roughly 18-32 mg of unsorted bulk tissue as input. Specimen: tumor-adjacent normal liver tissue. These receptor sequences come from a man aged 35 to 55 with primary liver carcinoma and hepatitis B virus infection.

There are many counts of this clonotype. J is TRBJ1-6 and V is TRBV5-6; 8 bases agree with TRBD1. CDR1 and CDR2 (germline): SGHDT, YYEEEE. Losses at the gene ends were 4 bases for V and 10 bases for J; bases not matched to a gene: 13. CDR3 length: 16 amino acids. The CDR3 region has the DNA TGTGCCAGCAGCACCTCTACAGGGGGAGTAAGGTCACCCCTCCACTTT. Translation gives CASSTSTGGVRSPLHF.

The genes are TRBV14 and TRBJ2-3, with D maybe TRBD2 (5 bases). The V gene lost 4 bases and the J gene lost 3 bases, with 20 bases spanning the gap. Per germline, CDR1 SGHDN and CDR2 FVKESK. CDR3 length equals 17 residues. The CDR3 nucleotides read TGTGCCAGCAGCCCAGATGTAGCGAGAGTGAATACAGATACGCAGTATTTT. Encoded protein: CASSPDVARVNTDTQYF.

This clonotype is deemed medium-sized. The CDR3 protein is CSAWRVNTGELFF. The CDR3 DNA reads TGCAGTGCGTGGCGGGTAAACACCGGGGAGCTGTTTTTT. The chain is built from TRBV29-1 and TRBJ2-2; D might be TRBD2 (5 bases). Germline loops: CDR1 SQVTM, CDR2 ANQGSEA. The CDR3 is made up of 13 amino acids.

This rearrangement joins TRBV6-6 to TRBJ1-6; TRBD1 is a possible D gene (6 bases). The CDR3 is 14 amino acids. Germline V CDR1 and CDR2: MNHNY, SVGAGI (reference sequence). The V end lost 6 bases, the J end lost 9 bases, and 15 bases lay between the germline ends. The CDR3, as DNA: TGTGCCAGCAGGGTGAGACAGGAAATTTCACCCCTCCACTTT. Its translation is CASRVRQEISPLHF.

This clonotype was detected many times. The V gene is TRBV6-1, the J gene TRBJ2-3; no reliable D call. CDR3 length: 15 residues. CDR1 and CDR2 from the germline V gene are MNHNS and SASEGT. V lost 2 bases to trimming and J lost 3 bases, with 12 bases between them. DNA of the CDR3: TGTGCCAGCAGTGAATACGGCCCCCGGACAGATACGCAGTATTTT. Translating it yields CASSEYGPRTDTQYF.

This clonotype was seen many times. The chain uses TRBV28 and TRBJ2-3; D may be TRBD2 (6 bases). There are 16 residues in the CDR3. Per germline, CDR1 MDHEN and CDR2 SYDVKM. V lost 3 bases and J 4 bases, leaving 17 bases between the germline ends. This CDR3 reads CASSFGGALGSDTQYF. The CDR3 DNA sequence: TGTGCCAGCAGTTTTGGAGGGGCGCTAGGTTCAGATACGCAGTATTTT.

A note on this clonotype: No conserved phenylalanine or tryptophan ends this CDR3, so it is likely a read error. The limits of the CDR3 on the DNA are not certain, so only TCRdb's listed CDR3 is given. This chain uses TRBV28 with TRBJ2-1; the table's D call TRBD1 went unverified against the DNA. Germline-derived CDR1 and CDR2 are MDHEN and SYDVKM. The CDR3 spans 11 residues, counting both ends. CDR3 in amino acids: CASSLGREEFI.

A remark on this clonotype: This is likely a read error, given that the CDR3 carries no conserved phenylalanine or tryptophan at its end. The DNA is left out, because the CDR3 cannot be placed on it with certainty; the CDR3 is given as TCRdb lists it. The CDR3 spells CASSDWHTEALL. V usage is TRBV12-3 or TRBV12-4 and J usage is TRBJ1-1. The CDR3 contains 12 residues when both ends are counted.

Points on this clonotype: A read error may produce the germline difference seen at one junction end. CDR3 region: CASSLVVQGSTGELIF. The DNA of the CDR3 is TGTGCCAGCAGCTTGGTGGTACAGGGGAGCACCGGGGAGCTGATTTTT. V usage is TRBV5-1 and J usage is TRBJ2-2; 7 positions agree with TRBD1. Germline CDR1 SGHRS, CDR2 YFSETQ. The CDR3 is 16 amino acids.

Notes on this clonotype: The germline gene is not matched at one end of the junction; a read error may be the cause. V usage is TRBV4-2 and J usage is TRBJ2-2; 10 bases match TRBD2. CDR3 size: 18 residues. Germline CDR1 LGHNA, CDR2 YNFKEQ. The CDR3 sequence: CASSPFSSGRVSTGELFF. The CDR3, as DNA: TGTGCCAGCAGCCCGTTCTCCAGCGGGAGGGTCTCCACCGGGGAACTGTTTTTT.

This CDR3 is CAISVKAGDFNEQFF. The CDR3, as DNA: TGTGCCATCAGTGTCAAAGCGGGAGACTTCAACGAGCAGTTCTTC. V usage is TRBV10-3 and J usage is TRBJ2-1; 8 bases line up with TRBD2. There are 15 residues in the CDR3. Germline values: CDR1 ENHRY, CDR2 SYGVKD. The V and J ends lost 4 bases and 10 bases, in that order; junction bases with no gene match: 12.

This clonotype has ten or more counts. This chain joins TRBV10-3 and TRBJ2-1; D possibly corresponds to TRBD2 (5 bases). CDR3 length: 12 residues. Trimming cost V 4 bases and J 4 bases, with 5 bases left between them. From germline, CDR1 is ENHRY and CDR2 SYGVKD. The CDR3 DNA sequence: TGTGCCATCAGTGCGGGGTACAATGAGCAGTTCTTC. This sequence encodes CAISAGYNEQFF.

About this clonotype itself: No conserved phenylalanine or tryptophan is present at the end of the CDR3, so a read error is the likely explanation. The CDR3 nucleotides read TGTGCCAGCAGTTTTTCCCCCAACCCCACAGATACGCAGCATATT. Translated, it gives CASSFSPNPTDTQHI. The chain joins TRBV12-3 or TRBV12-4 to TRBJ2-3; D gene uncertain. The J call may be mistaken, given a closer DNA end match to TRBJ1-5. The CDR3 sequence is 15 residues long.

This clonotype came up a few times. The chain employs TRBV28 and TRBJ1-1; a weak D match, TRBD1 (5 bases). The CDR3 runs to 14 residues. Germline CDR1 reads MDHEN; CDR2 reads SYDVKM. Trimming cost V 6 bases and J 4 bases, with 15 bases left between them. CDR3 sequence: CASRPGGLGTEAFF. CDR3 nucleotide sequence: TGTGCCAGCAGACCCGGGGGATTAGGCACTGAAGCTTTCTTT.

At least ten counts were recorded for this clonotype. V usage is TRBV6-6 and J usage is TRBJ2-1; D not resolved. CDR3 length: 11 residues. V was shortened by 5 bases and J by 10 bases, with 9 bases between the two germline ends. Per the germline V gene, CDR1 is MNHNY and CDR2 is SVGAGI (reference sequence). The CDR3 coding sequence is TGTGCCAGCAGTCAGGTTGGGGAGCAGTTCTTC. The encoded protein is CASSQVGEQFF.

Note on this clonotype: Germline is not matched at one junction end, which may reflect a read error. This chain connects TRBV28 to TRBJ2-6; D possibly corresponds to TRBD1 (5 bases). CDR3 length equals 14 residues. The germline gives CDR1 MDHEN, CDR2 SYDVKM. The CDR3 nucleotides are TGTGCCAGAAGTTTAGGGTATGGGGCCAACGCCCTGACTTTC. The encoded protein is CARSLGYGANALTF.

In this sample, this clonotype turned up once. In this CDR3 the conserved last residue, phenylalanine or tryptophan, is missing, so a read error is likely. The chain recombines TRBV4-1 with TRBJ2-3; D possibly corresponds to TRBD2 (5 bases). Germline CDR1 reads MGHRA; CDR2 reads YSYEKL. The CDR3 runs to 15 residues. This CDR3 is CVSSQEPSSTDTQYY. Written as DNA, the CDR3 is TGCGTCAGCAGCCAAGAGCCTAGCAGTACAGATACGCAGTATTAT.

In the case of this clonotype: A much larger clone lies a single base off, so this may be a read error. The CDR3 carries no conserved terminal phenylalanine or tryptophan, so it likely arises from a read error. The V and J genes are TRBV4-1 and TRBJ2-7; TRBD2 matches 14 bases. Germline V gene data show CDR1 as MGHRA and CDR2 as YSYEKL. CDR3 length: 17 amino acids. J gave up 7 bases and V 4 bases, and 12 bases lay outside the gene matches. CDR3 sequence (DNA): TGCGCCAGCAGCCGTGAACCCGGGACTAGCGGGAGAGGAGAGCAGTACATC. Protein product: CASSREPGTSGRGEQYI.

The J gene is TRBJ1-5, the V gene TRBV4-1; no clear D gene. Trimming removed 6 bases from V and 11 bases from J, with 23 bases in between. CDR1 is MGHRA, CDR2 YSYEKL, per germline. This CDR3 contains 15 residues. CDR3 sequence (DNA): TGCGCCAGCAGTCCAGTGGAGGTTGGTCTCCAGTCCCAGCATTTT. It yields the protein CASSPVEVGLQSQHF.

In regard to this clonotype: Germline is not matched at one junction end, which may reflect a read error. The chain combines TRBV6-6 with TRBJ1-4, with 7 bases fitting TRBD1. The CDR3 sequence is 14 residues long. The germline gives CDR1 MNHNY, CDR2 SVGAGI (reference sequence). This CDR3 reads CVSRYRGEGEKLFF. DNA of the CDR3: TGTGTCAGCAGATACAGGGGTGAGGGTGAAAAACTGTTTTTT.

Turning to this clonotype: Lacking the conserved final phenylalanine or tryptophan, this CDR3 likely reflects a read error. The chain employs TRBV29-1 and TRBJ2-7; maybe TRBD2 (6 bases). Germline assignment: CDR1 SQVTM and CDR2 ANQGSEA. The V gene lost 1 base and the J gene lost 5 bases, with 12 bases spanning the gap. This CDR3 spans 13 amino acids. CDR3 DNA: TGCAGCGTTGAAGGAGAGGGACTGAACGAGCAGTACATC. Amino acids: CSVEGEGLNEQYI.